This note documents a single TCR beta chain sequence. Its antigen is not identified. Only in-frame clones appear in the TCRdb table, and some are missing; sequencing was by immunoSEQ multiplex PCR. The data show 90,000 to 100,000 clones, 88% seen once. Germline CDR1 is SGHKS and CDR2 is YYEKEE (reference sequence). Deletions cut 0 bases from V and 2 bases from J, with 8 bases between. The CDR3 spans 14 residues. The data were obtained in a study of T cell responses to AZD1222 COVID-19 vaccine. Study observations and caveats: Reports say nearly half of spike-specific TCRs go after unmutated variant regions.

The sequence was collected from an adult who received the AZD1222 COVID-19 vaccine. This material consisted of peripheral blood, taken 28 days after the second AZD1222 dose. The rearrangement joins TRBV5-5 to TRBJ1-2; no definite D call. The CDR3 region has the DNA TGTGCCAGCAGCTTGGAGTACACCAACTATGGCTACACCTTC. Protein sequence: CASSLEYTNYGYTF. Filled out from reference TRBV5-5 and TRBJ1-2, the complete variable domain reads DAGVTQSPTHLIKTRGQQVTLRCSPISGHKSVSWYQQVLGQGPQFIFQYYEKEERGRGNFPDRFSARQFPNYSSELNVNALLLGDSALYLCASSLEYTNYGYTFGSGTRLTVV.